The 9 T cell receptor beta chains listed next were all sequenced from one sample in a study of radiation and T cells in renal cell carcinoma. Time point defined: blood 4 weeks post-SBRT, at nephrectomy. Treatment meaning: 15 Gy SBRT to primary tumor, nephrectomy 4 weeks later. Assay used: immunoSEQ multiplex PCR; TCRdb lists only in-frame clones, some missing. The sample has some 78,000 clones, nearly 90% seen once. The material sequenced was blood, taken from a patient whose treatment included radiotherapy and nephrectomy. The receptors here all came from a woman aged 70-85 years with renal cell carcinoma.

This CDR3 is CATMESGPDTQYF. The CDR3 region has the DNA TGTGCTACCATGGAATCGGGCCCAGATACGCAGTATTTT. The chain employs TRBV12-5 and TRBJ2-3; no firm D call. The germline V gene encodes CDR1 LGHNT and CDR2 FRNRAP. CDR3 length: 13 amino acids. Trimming shortened V by 10 bases and J by 4 bases, and 15 bases separated the two germline ends.

The chain uses TRBV5-6 and TRBJ2-7, with TRBD2 identical over 15 bases. The CDR3 has 16 residues. Germline assignment: CDR1 SGHDT and CDR2 YYEEEE. V lost 2 bases, J lost 5 bases, and 5 bases stayed unmatched. The CDR3 DNA sequence: TGTGCCAGCAGCTTTAGGACTAGCGGGGGGGCCCACGAGCAGTACTTC. Translating it yields CASSFRTSGGAHEQYF.

The chain combines TRBV7-6 with TRBJ2-3, with 14 positions matching TRBD2. The CDR3 extends over 16 amino acids. The germline gives CDR1 SGHVS, CDR2 FNYEAQ. J was trimmed by 3 bases and V by 5 bases; bases with no gene match: 4. CDR3 sequence: CASSVRLAGGTDTQYF. CDR3 sequence (DNA): TGTGCCAGCAGCGTCAGACTAGCGGGGGGGACAGATACGCAGTATTTT.

This clone was counted once. The chain combines TRBV11-3 with TRBJ2-5, with D perhaps matching TRBD1 (6 bases). The germline V gene encodes CDR1 SGHNT and CDR2 YENEEA. The CDR3 length is 14 residues. With 0 bases removed from V and 5 bases from J, the gap between germline ends came to 10 bases. This CDR3 is CASSLDRGGETQYF. The DNA for the CDR3 is TGTGCCAGCAGCTTAGACAGGGGTGGCGAGACCCAGTACTTC.

In DNA form, the CDR3 reads TGTGCCAGCAGCCAAGAGACCCTCCGAAATTCACCCCTCCACTTT. Amino acid sequence: CASSQETLRNSPLHF. This sequence joins TRBV14 and TRBJ1-6; D is uncertain. CDR3 length: 15 residues. Per germline, CDR1 SGHDN and CDR2 FVKESK. V gave up 0 bases and J gave up 7 bases, with 10 bases separating them. The full variable domain, completed using reference TRBV14 and TRBJ1-6, is EAGVTQFPSHSVIEKGQTVTLRCDPISGHDNLYWYRRVMGKEIKFLLHFVKESKQDESGMPNNRFLAERTGGTYSTLKVQPAELEDSGVYFCASSQETLRNSPLHFGNGTRLTVT.

The chain couples TRBV6-1 to TRBJ1-2, with TRBD1 as a possible D gene (5 bases). The CDR3 totals 15 residues. V was trimmed by 4 bases and J by 3 bases, leaving 15 bases between them. Germline V gene data show CDR1 as MNHNS and CDR2 as SASEGT. The CDR3 spells CASSGVGGPYYGYTF. The CDR3 DNA reads TGTGCCAGCAGTGGGGTCGGGGGACCATACTATGGCTACACCTTC.

The chain has TRBV28 and TRBJ2-6; D is perhaps TRBD1 (5 bases). This CDR3 contains 17 residues. Germline CDR1 is MDHEN and CDR2 is SYDVKM. V lost 6 bases, J lost 0 bases, and 15 bases lay in between. DNA for the CDR3: TGTGCCAGCAGCGTTCCGGACAAGAGCTCTGGGGCCAACGTCCTGACTTTC. Residues: CASSVPDKSSGANVLTF. Based on the CDR3 plus reference TRBV28 and TRBJ2-6, the full variable domain is DVKVTQSSRYLVKRTGEKVFLECVQDMDHENMFWYRQDPGLGLRLIYFSYDVKMKEKGDIPEGYSVSREKKERFSLILESASTNQTSMYLCASSVPDKSSGANVLTFGAGSRLTVL.

This clone was counted once. The chain combines TRBV5-5 with TRBJ2-1; no firm D call. The V end was cut by 3 bases, the J end by 0 bases, with 16 bases between. In germline, CDR1 is SGHKS, CDR2 YYEKEE (reference sequence). The CDR3 runs to 17 residues. CDR3 DNA sequence: TGTGCCAGCAGCTCCCTGGTCGGCCAGAGCTCCTACAATGAGCAGTTCTTC. It is translated as CASSSLVGQSSYNEQFF.

The chain uses TRBV15 and TRBJ1-1, with TRBD1 identical over 10 bases. The CDR3 is 14 residues long. From germline, CDR1 is LNHNV and CDR2 YYDKDF (reference sequence). Trimming removed 5 bases from V and 4 bases from J; junction bases left unmatched: 4. The CDR3 loop reads CATSYRTGGTEAFF. DNA for the CDR3: TGTGCCACCAGCTATCGGACAGGGGGCACTGAAGCTTTCTTT.